Each of the 14 T cell receptor beta chains below was sequenced from the same sample in a study of blood T cell repertoires in COVID-19. Using immunoSEQ multiplex PCR, the repertoire was profiled, and TCRdb retains in-frame clones only, with some absent. The sample holds approximately 300,000 clones, around 92% seen once. The specimen sequenced was PBMCs or T cells enriched from blood (not recorded which). The source is a woman aged 30 to 39 who had recovered from COVID-19.

This rearrangement joins TRBV7-9 to TRBJ1-1, with 8 nucleotides matching TRBD1. This CDR3 contains 16 residues. Germline V gene sequence: CDR1 SEHNR, CDR2 FQNEAQ (reference sequence). V was pared by 7 bases and J by 3 bases, with 13 bases of the junction left unmatched. This CDR3 is CASTHHRGSIYTEAFF. The CDR3 DNA reads as TGTGCCAGCACCCATCACAGGGGGTCTATCTACACTGAAGCTTTCTTT.

The chain joins TRBV19 to TRBJ1-2, with D possibly TRBD1 on 6 matching bases. Germline-derived CDR1 and CDR2 are LNHDA and SQIVND (reference sequence). The CDR3 is 17 residues long. V lost 6 bases, J lost 1 base, and 21 bases lay in between. CDR3 coding DNA: TGTGCCAGTAGCCGTCGACAGGCATTACTACTTAACTATGGCTACACCTTC. It specifies CASSRRQALLLNYGYTF. The whole variable domain, remainder taken from reference TRBV19 and TRBJ1-2, is DGGITQSPKYLFRKEGQNVTLSCEQNLNHDAMYWYRQDPGQGLRLIYYSQIVNDFQKGDIAEGYSVSREKKESFPLTVTSAQKNPTAFYLCASSRRQALLLNYGYTFGSGTRLTVV.

The rearrangement links TRBV15 to TRBJ2-5, with a weak D call TRBD1 (6 bases). This CDR3 comprises 14 residues. V lost 9 bases and J 1 base, leaving 15 bases between the germline ends. Germline V gene lookup returns CDR1 LNHNV and CDR2 YYDKDF (reference sequence). CDR3 DNA sequence: TGTGCCACTTACCTCACAGGGAGCCAAGAGACCCAGTACTTC. As protein: CATYLTGSQETQYF.

This chain links TRBV2 with TRBJ2-5, with 9 bases that match TRBD2. Losses at the gene ends were 6 bases for V and 1 base for J; bases not matched to a gene: 9. The CDR3 is made up of 16 amino acids. The germline CDR1 and CDR2 sequences are SNHLY and FYNNEI. The CDR3: CASSDFVLAGQETQYF. The CDR3 DNA reads as TGTGCCAGCAGCGACTTCGTACTAGCGGGCCAAGAGACCCAGTACTTC.

The rearrangement joins TRBV18 to TRBJ1-6; no clear D. Looked up from germline, CDR1 is KGHSH and CDR2 is LQKENI. V lost 1 base and J 7 bases, leaving 11 bases between the germline ends. The CDR3 has 15 amino acids. The CDR3 DNA is TGTGCCAGCTCACCACTTAGTCAGCGGAATTCACCCCTCCACTTT. Protein product: CASSPLSQRNSPLHF. Full variable domain (rest looked up from reference TRBV18 and TRBJ1-6): NAGVMQNPRHLVRRRGQEARLRCSPMKGHSHVYWYRQLPEEGLKFMVYLQKENIIDESGMPKERFSAEFPKEGPSILRIQQVVRGDSAAYFCASSPLSQRNSPLHFGNGTRLTVT.

The chain combines TRBV30 with TRBJ1-4; D remains ambiguous. V lost 5 bases and J 3 bases, leaving 16 bases between the germline ends. The CDR3 is 15 amino acids. In germline, CDR1 is GTSNPN, CDR2 SVGIG (reference sequence). The CDR3 region is CAWDRQGSANEKLFF. The DNA for the CDR3 is TGTGCCTGGGACCGTCAAGGGAGCGCTAATGAAAAACTGTTTTTT.

The genes are TRBV5-5 and TRBJ2-7; TRBD2 is a possible D gene (6 bases). Trimming took 2 bases from V and 1 from J, leaving 7 bases between them. CDR3 size: 13 residues. CDR1 SGHKS and CDR2 YYEKEE come from the germline V gene (reference sequence). The CDR3, as DNA: TGTGCCAGCAGCTTCGGGACTTCCTACGAGCAGTACTTC. Its protein product is CASSFGTSYEQYF.

Only one count was recorded for this clone. Written as DNA, the CDR3 is TGTGCCAGCAGCTCACACCGCGGGAGTCGGTACTACGAGCAGTACTTC. Translated: CASSSHRGSRYYEQYF. The rearrangement joins TRBV11-2 to TRBJ2-7, with 7 bases lining up with TRBD2. Germline CDR1 and CDR2: SGHAT and FQNNGV. The CDR3 loop spans 16 amino acids. V was pared by 4 bases and J by 3 bases, with 12 bases of the junction left unmatched. Using reference TRBV11-2 and TRBJ2-7 for the parts outside the CDR3, the full variable domain is EAGVAQSPRYKIIEKRQSVAFWCNPISGHATLYWYQQILGQGPKLLIQFQNNGVVDDSQLPKDRFSAERLKGVDSTLKIQPAKLEDSAVYLCASSSHRGSRYYEQYFGPGTRLTVT.

This chain connects TRBV7-2 to TRBJ2-5; TRBD2 agrees at 15 bases. The CDR3 contains 16 residues. V lost 5 bases and J lost 6; bases outside the gene matches: 7. Looked up from germline, CDR1 is SGHTA and CDR2 is FQGNSA. The CDR3 here is CASSPGTSGGSKTQYF. Written as DNA, the CDR3 is TGTGCCAGCAGCCCGGGGACTAGCGGGGGGTCGAAGACCCAGTACTTC.

J is TRBJ1-2 and V is TRBV25-1, with D perhaps matching TRBD1 (5 bases). The CDR3 runs to 15 residues. V was shortened by 6 bases and J by 6 bases, with 20 bases between the two germline ends. The germline gives CDR1 MGHDK, CDR2 SYGVNS. DNA for the CDR3: TGTGCCAGCAGCCCCCGGAACAGGCCAAGGCATGGCTACACCTTC. Translation gives CASSPRNRPRHGYTF.

This chain uses TRBV9 with TRBJ2-1, with TRBD2 identical over 10 bases. CDR1 and CDR2 (germline): SGDLS, YYNGEE. The CDR3 contains 19 residues. With 0 bases clipped from V and 0 bases from J, the junction kept 9 bases outside the gene matches. DNA of the CDR3: TGTGCCAGCAGCGTAGCTACTTGGGCTAGCGGGAGCTCCTACAATGAGCAGTTCTTC. Protein product: CASSVATWASGSSYNEQFF.

This chain connects TRBV11-2 to TRBJ1-2; 11 bases line up with TRBD1. Unmatched junction bases numbered 4, after V lost 3 bases and J lost 4 bases. Germline V gives CDR1 SGHAT, CDR2 FQNNGV. This CDR3 contains 15 residues. Here the CDR3 DNA reads TGTGCCAGCAGCTTCGGGGGACAGGGGGGCTATGGCTACACCTTC. Protein: CASSFGGQGGYGYTF.

CDR3 nucleotide sequence: TGTGCCAGCAGCCAACAGGGGGATGCCACTGAAGCTTTCTTT. Amino acids: CASSQQGDATEAFF. This chain connects TRBV27 to TRBJ1-1; 8 bases agree with TRBD1. V lost 6 bases, J lost 4 bases, and 7 bases stayed unmatched. Germline CDR1 and CDR2: MNHEY and SMNVEV (reference sequence). CDR3 size: 14 residues.

The rearrangement uses TRBV5-5 and TRBJ2-1; TRBD2 matches at 12 bases. J gave up 8 bases and V 1 base, and 7 bases lay outside the gene matches. Germline V gene lookup returns CDR1 SGHKS and CDR2 YYEKEE (reference sequence). There are 16 residues in the CDR3. CDR3 protein: CASSLRRLAGVYEQFF. In DNA form, the CDR3 reads TGTGCCAGCAGCTTGCGAAGACTAGCGGGAGTATATGAGCAGTTCTTC.